These 23 T cell receptor beta chains were sequenced from one sample in a study of T cell repertoires in cytomegalovirus infection. These receptors lack a known antigen. TCRdb reprocessed the reads with MiXCR, giving one entry per CDR3 protein. The repertoire includes some 320,000 distinct CDR3 sequences, almost 30% of them detected once, and over 15% sits in the top ten. The material sequenced was cultured PBMCs, taken from culture after CMV antigen stimulation. Every receptor here comes from a human donor in good health (CMV status not recorded). Some clones in this sample may be carry-over from other donors' samples.

This chain connects TRBV11-1 to TRBJ1-1; D is unclear. This CDR3 comprises 14 residues. V was clipped by 5 bases and J by 3 bases, with 13 bases between them. The germline gives CDR1 SGHAT, CDR2 FQDESV (reference sequence). CDR3 nucleotide sequence: TGTGCCAGCAGCAGGCTCAAATGGGACACTGAAGCTTTCTTT. Translation: CASSRLKWDTEAFF.

This clonotype was counted ten times or more. The chain combines TRBV12-3 or TRBV12-4 with TRBJ2-3; no definite D call. The CDR3 extends over 12 amino acids. Trimming left V 6 bases short and J 3 bases short, with 7 bases between. In DNA, the CDR3 is TGTGCCAGCAGCCGCCTGACAGATACGCAGTATTTT. Protein product: CASSRLTDTQYF.

This clonotype was counted at least ten times. The J gene is TRBJ1-5, the V gene TRBV20-1; 9 bases map to TRBD1. V was pared by 3 bases and J by 4 bases, with 7 bases of the junction left unmatched. The CDR3 sequence is 15 residues long. The germline V gene has CDR1 DFQATT and CDR2 SNEGSKA (reference sequence). This chain's CDR3 is CSARSRTGANQPQHF. CDR3 bases: TGCAGTGCTAGGTCGCGGACAGGGGCTAATCAGCCCCAGCATTTT.

This clonotype was observed a few times. The chain employs TRBV6-2 or TRBV6-3 and TRBJ2-1, with a possible D match to TRBD2 (5 bases). Per the germline V gene, CDR1 is MNHEY and CDR2 is SVGEGT. The CDR3 totals 13 residues. Trimming removed 2 bases from V and 7 bases from J, with 9 bases in between. The DNA for the CDR3 is TGTGCCAGCAGTTACATACGGGGTAATGAGCAGTTCTTC. Translating it yields CASSYIRGNEQFF.

V is TRBV19 and J is TRBJ2-2, with 8 nucleotides matching TRBD1. The CDR3 is 16 residues long. The V gene end was trimmed by 5 bases and the J gene end by 1 base; junction bases not matched to a gene: 6. Germline CDR1 and CDR2: LNHDA and SQIVND (reference sequence). CDR3 protein: CASSSGQAQNTGELFF. In DNA, the CDR3 is TGTGCCAGTAGTTCGGGACAGGCCCAGAACACCGGGGAGCTGTTTTTT.

V gene TRBV24-1 combines with J gene TRBJ2-3, with 8 bases fitting TRBD1. V lost 4 bases, J lost 4 bases, and 12 bases stayed unmatched. The CDR3 is made up of 17 amino acids. Germline V gives CDR1 KGHDR, CDR2 SFDVKD. The CDR3 nucleotides read TGTGCCACCAGTGACCCTGGGGGGCAGGGGGCCGCAGATACGCAGTATTTT. It encodes CATSDPGGQGAADTQYF.

The chain recombines TRBV4-2 with TRBJ2-1; D gene uncertain. Between the trimmed V and J ends, which lost 0 bases and 0 bases, there was a span of 6 bases. Germline V lookup: CDR1 LGHNA, CDR2 YNFKEQ. The CDR3 spans 15 residues. DNA for the CDR3: TGTGCCAGCAGCCAAGACCGGAGCTCCTACAATGAGCAGTTCTTC. Amino acids: CASSQDRSSYNEQFF.

This clonotype was found once. The chain recombines TRBV19 with TRBJ2-7, with 10 bases that match TRBD1. The V gene's germline CDR1 is LNHDA and CDR2 SQIVND (reference sequence). The CDR3 sequence is 15 residues long. Losses at the gene ends were 4 bases for V and 4 bases for J; bases not matched to a gene: 7. The CDR3 nucleotides read TGTGCCAGTAGTACAAACGGACAGGGGGGTTACGAGCAGTACTTC. Amino acids: CASSTNGQGGYEQYF.

This clonotype was detected many times. The chain couples TRBV10-2 to TRBJ1-2; TRBD1 might be the D (6 bases). From germline, CDR1 is WSHSY and CDR2 SAAADI. Trimming shortened V by 5 bases and J by 5 bases, and 12 bases separated the two germline ends. This CDR3 is 13 amino acids long. CDR3 amino acids: CASSMGHLYGYTF. CDR3 in DNA: TGCGCCAGCAGTATGGGACATCTGTATGGCTACACCTTC.

This clonotype came up a few times. The V gene is TRBV19, the J gene TRBJ1-1, with 9 bases matching TRBD1. The CDR3 contains 13 residues. V dropped 8 bases and J dropped 5; count of bases not matched to a gene: 6. Germline CDR1 reads LNHDA; CDR2 reads SQIVND (reference sequence). CDR3 sequence (DNA): TGTGCCAGTGGCCCTGACAGGGGGACTGAAGCTTTCTTT. Amino acid sequence: CASGPDRGTEAFF.

The chain uses TRBV18 and TRBJ1-1, with TRBD1 matching over 7 bases. After removal of 1 base from V and 4 bases from J, the junction contained 6 bases not matched to a gene. CDR3 length: 15 amino acids. Germline V CDR1 and CDR2: KGHSH, LQKENI. The CDR3: CASSPQGATLTEAFF. CDR3 DNA sequence: TGTGCCAGCTCACCACAGGGGGCTACTCTCACTGAAGCTTTCTTT.

V usage is TRBV12-3 or TRBV12-4 and J usage is TRBJ1-1; D remains unclear. This CDR3 region has 13 residues. V was pared by 5 bases and J by 6 bases, with 13 bases between. For the CDR3, the DNA is TGTGCCAGCAGTCCCCCCTCGGTCCCTGAAGCTTTCTTT. This gives the protein CASSPPSVPEAFF.

This clonotype occurred many times. This chain joins TRBV7-2 and TRBJ1-5; no reliable D call. The CDR3 spans 14 residues. Germline loops: CDR1 SGHTA, CDR2 FQGNSA. Trimming shortened V by 4 bases and J by 4 bases, and 11 bases separated the two germline ends. The CDR3 spells CASSSRRSNQPQHF. CDR3 nucleotide sequence: TGTGCCAGCAGCTCGCGACGGAGTAATCAGCCCCAGCATTTT.

This clonotype was counted once. The chain combines TRBV12-3 or TRBV12-4 with TRBJ2-1; D possibly corresponds to TRBD1 (5 bases). The CDR3 is made up of 13 amino acids. Trimming cost V 3 bases and J 9 bases, with 12 bases left between them. In DNA, the CDR3 is TGTGCCAGCAGTTTTCAGGGAAACGGTGAGCAGTTCTTC. Residues: CASSFQGNGEQFF.

The gene calls are TRBV24-1 and TRBJ2-5, with D unclear. V lost 5 bases, J lost 1 base, and 7 bases lay in between. This CDR3 is 13 amino acids long. From germline, CDR1 is KGHDR and CDR2 SFDVKD. Here the CDR3 DNA reads TGTGCCACCAGTGGACGGATCCAAGAGACCCAGTACTTC. This encodes CATSGRIQETQYF.

About this clonotype itself: An end of the junction does not agree with germline; a read error may underlie this. The rearrangement joins TRBV28 to TRBJ2-1, with TRBD2 as a possible D gene (6 bases). The germline gives CDR1 MDHEN, CDR2 SYDVKM. This CDR3 comprises 14 residues. CDR3 DNA: TGTGCCCGCAGTTTTGGAGGGTCCTACAATGAGCAGTTCTTC. Residues: CARSFGGSYNEQFF. Looking up the rest from reference TRBV28 and TRBJ2-1 gives the full variable domain: DVKVTQSSRYLVKRTGEKVFLECVQDMDHENMFWYRQDPGLGLRLIYFSYDVKMKEKGDIPEGYSVSREKKERFSLILESASTNQTSMYLCARSFGGSYNEQFFGPGTRLTVL.

The chain couples TRBV5-4 to TRBJ2-7; a possible D gene is TRBD2 (6 bases). The V and J ends lost 4 bases and 0 bases respectively, with 17 bases between them. CDR1 and CDR2 (germline): SGHNT, YYREEE (reference sequence). The CDR3 loop spans 16 amino acids. CDR3 sequence: CASSLGTSRSSYEQYF. The CDR3 nucleotides read TGTGCCAGCAGCCTCGGGACTTCGAGGAGCTCCTACGAGCAGTACTTC.

This clonotype has only a few counts. V is TRBV6-1 and J is TRBJ1-5; D possibly corresponds to TRBD1 (5 bases). V lost 9 bases, J lost 1 base, and 13 bases lay in between. The CDR3 runs to 14 residues. Germline lookup yields CDR1 MNHNS and CDR2 SASEGT. The CDR3 loop is CASLQTESNQPQHF. CDR3 sequence (DNA): TGTGCCAGTTTACAGACAGAGAGCAATCAGCCCCAGCATTTT.

The chain carries TRBV7-8 and TRBJ1-2; 7 bases line up with TRBD1. This CDR3 spans 13 amino acids. The V segment lost 5 bases and the J segment 4 bases; nucleotides outside the gene matches: 4. Germline lookup yields CDR1 SGHVS and CDR2 FQNEAQ. CDR3 nucleotide sequence: TGTGCCAGCAGCCGAGGGGGCAGCTATGGCTACACCTTC. Residues: CASSRGGSYGYTF.

The chain has TRBV19 and TRBJ2-5, with 9 nucleotides matching TRBD2. The CDR3 runs to 14 residues. CDR1 is LNHDA, CDR2 SQIVND, per germline (reference sequence). After removal of 5 bases from V and 3 bases from J, the junction contained 4 bases not matched to a gene. CDR3 bases: TGTGCCAGTAGTCTGACTAGCGGAGAAGAGACCCAGTACTTC. This sequence encodes CASSLTSGEETQYF.

This clonotype was detected a few times. The CDR3 DNA follows: TGTGCCAGCAGTTCCATACGGGGGGGGCGGGATGAGCAGTTCTTC. Its protein is CASSSIRGGRDEQFF. The V gene is TRBV27, the J gene TRBJ2-1; the match to TRBD2 covers 8 bases. V dropped 4 bases and J dropped 8; count of bases not matched to a gene: 10. CDR1 MNHEY and CDR2 SMNVEV come from the germline V gene (reference sequence). The CDR3 is 15 residues long.

This clonotype turned up a few times. The rearrangement uses TRBV24-1 and TRBJ2-2; no definite D call. Looked up from germline, CDR1 is KGHDR and CDR2 is SFDVKD. The V end was cut by 10 bases, the J end by 2 bases, with 7 bases between. CDR3 length equals 12 residues. CDR3 residues: CATSFNTGELFF. Written as DNA, the CDR3 is TGTGCCACTTCCTTTAACACCGGGGAGCTGTTTTTT.

This clonotype appeared a few times. This sequence joins TRBV2 and TRBJ1-2; the D gene is possibly TRBD1 (5 bases). The V gene lost 0 bases and the J gene lost 2 bases, with 10 bases spanning the gap. The CDR3 is 15 residues long. Looked up from germline, CDR1 is SNHLY and CDR2 is FYNNEI. The CDR3 sequence: CASSEALGANYGYTF. The CDR3 coding sequence is TGTGCCAGCAGTGAAGCGCTTGGGGCGAACTATGGCTACACCTTC.